This TCR beta chain was identified during a study of T cell repertoires in cytomegalovirus infection. The sample holds many counts of this clonotype. The antigen is undetermined. One end of the junction does not line up with germline, which may come from a read error. Study-wide results and limits: CMV-specific TCR beta clonotypes restricted by HLA-C were the ones dominating the ex vivo response.

Germline V gene lookup returns CDR1 SGHTA and CDR2 FQGNSA. This CDR3 contains 13 residues. TCRdb redid the calling of the reads with MiXCR, one entry per CDR3 protein. Of tens of thousands of distinct CDR3 sequences in the sample, 4% were seen once. The chain carries TRBV7-2 and TRBJ2-7; D remains unclear. The sample taken for sequencing was PBMCs. The sequence derives from a human donor in good health (CMV status not recorded). Some clones in this sample may be carry-over from other donors' samples. CDR3 region: CASSLSSPSPNSF. The CDR3 coding sequence is TGTGCCAGCAGCTTAAGCTCTCCCTCCCCCAACTCCTTC.